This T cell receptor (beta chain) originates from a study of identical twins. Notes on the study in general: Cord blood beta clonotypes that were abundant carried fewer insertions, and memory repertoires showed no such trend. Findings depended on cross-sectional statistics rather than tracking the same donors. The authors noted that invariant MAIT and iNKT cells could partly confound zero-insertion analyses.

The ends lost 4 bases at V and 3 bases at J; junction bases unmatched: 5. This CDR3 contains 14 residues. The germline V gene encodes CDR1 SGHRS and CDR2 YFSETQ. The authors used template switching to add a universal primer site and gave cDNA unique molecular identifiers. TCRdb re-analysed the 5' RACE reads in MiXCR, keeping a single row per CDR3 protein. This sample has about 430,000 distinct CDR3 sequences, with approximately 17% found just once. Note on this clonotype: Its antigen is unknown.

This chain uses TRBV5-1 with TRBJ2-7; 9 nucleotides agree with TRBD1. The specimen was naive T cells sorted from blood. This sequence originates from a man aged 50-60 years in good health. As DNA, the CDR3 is TGCGCCAGCAGCCGACAGGGGGATTACTACGAGCAGTACTTC. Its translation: CASSRQGDYYEQYF.